One and the same sample provided the 29 T cell receptor beta chains below, sequenced in a study of T cell responses to AZD1222 COVID-19 vaccine. The repertoire was sequenced with immunoSEQ multiplex PCR; TCRdb's copy has only in-frame clones and lacks some. The sample includes about 140,000 clones, approximately 93% of them seen just once. Sequenced material: peripheral blood, taken after recovery from COVID-19. These receptors all stem from an adult who had recovered from COVID-19.

The chain links TRBV9 to TRBJ2-1; no clear D gene. Germline-derived CDR1 and CDR2 are SGDLS and YYNGEE. This CDR3 is 10 amino acids long. Trimming removed 5 bases at V and 10 bases at J, with 7 bases between. The CDR3 here is CASSGIEQFF. The CDR3 DNA reads as TGTGCCAGCAGTGGTATAGAGCAGTTCTTC. Full variable domain (missing parts from reference TRBV9 and TRBJ2-1): DSGVTQTPKHLITATGQRVTLRCSPRSGDLSVYWYQQSLDQGLQFLIQYYNGEERAKGNILERFSAQQFPDLHSELNLSSLELGDSALYFCASSGIEQFFGPGTRLTVL.

The chain has TRBV28 and TRBJ2-1; 8 bases match TRBD1. J lost 6 bases, V lost 5 bases, and 15 bases had no gene match. CDR1 and CDR2 (germline): MDHEN, SYDVKM. This CDR3 region has 17 residues. This CDR3 is CASSPDRQGKVFNEQFF. The DNA of the CDR3 is TGTGCCAGCAGTCCAGATCGACAGGGGAAGGTTTTCAATGAGCAGTTCTTC.

Details on this clone: One junction end disagrees with the germline gene, perhaps due to a read error. V is TRBV4-1 and J is TRBJ2-7, with D tentatively TRBD1 (6 bases). This CDR3 has 14 residues. Germline V CDR1 and CDR2: MGHRA, YSYEKL. As DNA, the CDR3 is TGCGCCCGCAGCCCCCAGGGGTCTTCCTACGAGCAGTACTTC. It codes for CARSPQGSSYEQYF.

This sequence joins TRBV27 and TRBJ1-5; no firm D call. Germline loops: CDR1 MNHEY, CDR2 SMNVEV (reference sequence). The CDR3 extends over 14 amino acids. V lost 5 bases to trimming and J lost 4 bases, with 12 bases between them. The CDR3 region is CASSLMAGNQPQHF. CDR3 DNA: TGTGCCAGCAGTCTCATGGCTGGGAATCAGCCCCAGCATTTT.

The genes are TRBV28 and TRBJ1-4; 7 nucleotides line up with TRBD1. Germline V gene sequence: CDR1 MDHEN, CDR2 SYDVKM. CDR3 size: 17 residues. J lost 6 bases, V lost 4 bases, and 14 bases had no gene match. CDR3 sequence: CASSYPGLKGADEKLFF. The CDR3 DNA follows: TGTGCCAGCAGTTACCCCGGCCTCAAGGGGGCCGATGAAAAACTGTTTTTT.

For the CDR3, the DNA is TGCGCCAGCAGCCAAGCGGGGCTTCAGTACTTC. Its protein product is CASSQAGLQYF. V and J are TRBV4-1 and TRBJ2-4; D is tentatively TRBD1 or TRBD2 (5 bases each). The CDR3 contains 11 residues. Germline-derived CDR1 and CDR2 are MGHRA and YSYEKL. Trimming shortened V by 1 base and J by 11 bases, and 6 bases separated the two germline ends.

The V and J genes are TRBV7-2 and TRBJ2-7; D gene uncertain. The CDR3 has 16 amino acids. Germline values: CDR1 SGHTA, CDR2 FQGNSA. Trimming took off 1 base at V and 2 bases at J, with 15 bases between the two ends. CDR3 DNA: TGTGCCAGCAGCTTAGGGATTACGGGTCTACCCTACGAGCAGTACTTC. This sequence encodes CASSLGITGLPYEQYF.

V gene TRBV5-4 combines with J gene TRBJ1-2; possible D gene TRBD1, 5 bases. The CDR3 runs 13 residues. Looked up from germline, CDR1 is SGHNT and CDR2 is YYREEE (reference sequence). Trimming cost V 2 bases and J 6 bases, with 11 bases left between them. CDR3 DNA sequence: TGTGCCAGCAGCTTACAAGGGGACGATGGCTACACCTTC. It encodes CASSLQGDDGYTF.

The chain recombines TRBV11-3 with TRBJ2-6; 8 nucleotides agree with TRBD1. The CDR3 has 17 amino acids. V lost 4 bases, J lost 2 bases, and 7 bases stayed unmatched. The germline gives CDR1 SGHNT, CDR2 YENEEA. The CDR3 spells CASSSGAGGTGANVLTF. The CDR3 region has the DNA TGTGCCAGCAGCTCAGGGGCAGGGGGCACTGGGGCCAACGTCCTGACTTTC.

This sequence joins TRBV7-2 and TRBJ1-3; no clear D. CDR1 and CDR2 from the germline V gene are SGHTA and FQGNSA. Trimming removed 3 bases from V and 3 bases from J, with 15 bases in between. There are 16 residues in the CDR3. The CDR3, as DNA: TGTGCCAGCAGCTTGCCGACCGGCAGGCATGGAAACACCATATATTTT. It is translated as CASSLPTGRHGNTIYF.

The genes are TRBV7-8 and TRBJ2-7, with D uncertain. Germline lookup yields CDR1 SGHVS and CDR2 FQNEAQ. V lost 4 bases, J lost 0 bases, and 13 bases lay in between. This CDR3 comprises 15 residues. This CDR3 is CASSSRPYDSYEQYF. The CDR3 nucleotides read TGTGCCAGCAGCTCGCGACCCTATGACTCCTACGAGCAGTACTTC.

V gene TRBV11-3 combines with J gene TRBJ2-7; no clear D gene. Germline V gene data show CDR1 as SGHNT and CDR2 as YENEEA. The CDR3 consists of 12 residues. V was cut by 4 bases and J by 2 bases, with 6 bases left in between. CDR3: CASSSGPYEQYF. In DNA form, the CDR3 reads TGTGCCAGCAGCTCAGGACCCTACGAGCAGTACTTC. The full variable domain, rest sourced from reference TRBV11-3 and TRBJ2-7, is EAGVVQSPRYKIIEKKQPVAFWCNPISGHNTLYWYLQNLGQGPELLIRYENEEAVDDSQLPKDRFSAERLKGVDSTLKIQPAELGDSAVYLCASSSGPYEQYFGPGTRLTVT.

A single count supports this clone. The chain joins TRBV5-1 to TRBJ2-7, with 9 bases fitting TRBD1. The CDR3 sequence is 14 residues long. Germline-derived CDR1 and CDR2 are SGHRS and YFSETQ. The V segment lost 7 bases and the J segment 8 bases; nucleotides outside the gene matches: 13. CDR3 bases: TGCGCCAGCCTCCTATCAACAGGGGGCGAGAAGCAGTACTTC. Residues: CASLLSTGGEKQYF. The variable domain in full, completed from reference TRBV5-1 and TRBJ2-7, reads KAGVTQTPRYLIKTRGQQVTLSCSPISGHRSVSWYQQTPGQGLQFLFEYFSETQRNKGNFPGRFSGRQFSNSRSEMNVSTLELGDSALYLCASLLSTGGEKQYFGPGTRLTVT.

The chain has TRBV13 and TRBJ2-5; no clear D. CDR1 is PRHDT, CDR2 FYEKMQ, per germline (reference sequence). V was cut by 3 bases and J by 1 base, with 0 bases left in between. The CDR3 sequence is 11 residues long. CDR3 in amino acids: CASSFQETQYF. The DNA for the CDR3 is TGTGCCAGCAGCTTCCAAGAGACCCAGTACTTC.

The CDR3 nucleotides read TGTGCCAGCAGCTTAGAACTTTCCTCCTACAATGAGCAGTTCTTC. This encodes CASSLELSSYNEQFF. This chain joins TRBV7-6 and TRBJ2-1, with unresolved D. Germline loops: CDR1 SGHVS, CDR2 FNYEAQ. CDR3 length: 15 residues. Trimming pared 1 base from V and 0 bases from J, leaving 7 bases between.

The chain joins TRBV27 to TRBJ2-2; TRBD1 matches at 9 bases. Germline V gene lookup returns CDR1 MNHEY and CDR2 SMNVEV (reference sequence). V was clipped by 0 bases and J by 4 bases; unmatched bases: 3. The CDR3 is 16 residues long. This CDR3 is CASSLSGTGSTGELFF. CDR3 DNA sequence: TGTGCCAGCAGTTTATCCGGGACAGGGAGCACCGGGGAGCTGTTTTTT.

This clone came up a few times. The J gene is TRBJ2-7, the V gene TRBV6-1; D remains unclear. CDR3 length: 14 amino acids. In germline, CDR1 is MNHNS, CDR2 SASEGT. The V end was cut by 2 bases, the J end by 4 bases, with 12 bases between. The CDR3 nucleotides are TGTGCCAGCAGTGAAATGGCAGCCTCTTACGAGCAGTACTTC. Residues: CASSEMAASYEQYF.

The chain uses TRBV25-1 and TRBJ2-3; no clear D. Germline lookup yields CDR1 MGHDK and CDR2 SYGVNS. CDR3 length equals 13 residues. V shed 2 bases and J shed 1 base, with 4 bases lying between them. The CDR3 DNA follows: TGTGCCAGCAGTGAAGCAGGCACAGATACGCAGTATTTT. Its protein is CASSEAGTDTQYF.

This clone was found once. V gene TRBV3-1 (or the pseudogene TRBV3-2) combines with J gene TRBJ1-2, with 7 nucleotides matching TRBD1. V shed 1 base and J 4 bases; nucleotides not matched to a gene: 6. This CDR3 has 15 residues. The V gene's germline CDR1 is LGHDT and CDR2 YNNKEL (reference sequence). This CDR3 is CASSQVLTGPYGYTF. The CDR3 region has the DNA TGTGCCAGCAGCCAAGTTCTGACAGGGCCCTATGGCTACACCTTC.

This clone was seen a few times. V and J are TRBV6-5 and TRBJ1-6, with TRBD1 identical over 7 bases. The CDR3 is 15 amino acids. With V trimmed by 7 bases and J by 7 bases, 10 bases remained unmatched. CDR1 is MNHEY and CDR2 is SVGAGI in the germline V gene. This CDR3 reads CASTPDRRGNSPLHF. In nucleotides, the CDR3 is TGTGCCAGCACCCCGGACAGGCGGGGGAATTCACCCCTCCACTTT.

The V gene is TRBV5-1, the J gene TRBJ2-5; 13 bases match TRBD2. This CDR3 comprises 19 residues. The J segment lost 2 bases and the V segment lost 4 bases, leaving 14 bases of the junction unmatched. Germline CDR1 and CDR2: SGHRS and YFSETQ. This chain's CDR3 is CASSPTSGRAGFPQETQYF. For the CDR3, the DNA is TGCGCCAGCAGCCCCACTAGCGGGAGGGCCGGCTTCCCTCAAGAGACCCAGTACTTC.

The chain has TRBV30 and TRBJ2-7; no clear D. Germline CDR1 GTSNPN, CDR2 SVGIG (reference sequence). The V and J ends lost 2 bases and 2 bases respectively, with 10 bases between them. CDR3 size: 13 residues. In DNA form, the CDR3 reads TGTGCCTGGAGTCGTGGCGGTACCTACGAGCAGTACTTC. Amino acid sequence: CAWSRGGTYEQYF.

The chain links TRBV19 to TRBJ2-1; 14 bases line up with TRBD2. The germline V gene has CDR1 LNHDA and CDR2 SQIVND (reference sequence). Unmatched junction bases numbered 16, after V lost 3 bases and J lost 6 bases. The CDR3 totals 20 residues. CDR3 sequence (DNA): TGTGCCAGTAGTATGTACCAGAGGTCGGGACTAGCGGGAGCCTCCAATGAGCAGTTCTTC. This sequence encodes CASSMYQRSGLAGASNEQFF. Filled out from reference TRBV19 and TRBJ2-1, the complete variable domain reads DGGITQSPKYLFRKEGQNVTLSCEQNLNHDAMYWYRQDPGQGLRLIYYSQIVNDFQKGDIAEGYSVSREKKESFPLTVTSAQKNPTAFYLCASSMYQRSGLAGASNEQFFGPGTRLTVL.

The CDR3 bases are TGCGCCAGCAGCTTGAGGGCCTTGACTAGCGGGGGGAATGAGCAGTTCTTC. Its protein is CASSLRALTSGGNEQFF. V usage is TRBV5-1 and J usage is TRBJ2-1; 13 nucleotides align to TRBD2. From germline, CDR1 is SGHRS and CDR2 YFSETQ. This CDR3 has 17 residues. The V segment lost 1 base and the J segment 7 bases; nucleotides outside the gene matches: 8.

The chain combines TRBV6-5 with TRBJ2-2; D is unclear. The CDR3 is made up of 13 amino acids. Germline loops: CDR1 MNHEY, CDR2 SVGAGI. Trimming took 7 bases from V and 8 from J, leaving 14 bases between them. CDR3 coding DNA: TGTGCCAGCACCTTCCGCGGTACAGGGGAGCTGTTTTTT. It encodes CASTFRGTGELFF.

V and J are TRBV14 and TRBJ2-1; maybe TRBD1 (5 bases). The CDR3 loop spans 15 amino acids. Germline V gene lookup returns CDR1 SGHDN and CDR2 FVKESK. Trimming removed 1 base from V and 2 bases from J, with 9 bases in between. The CDR3 region has the DNA TGTGCCAGCAGCCAAGTGGGGCTCACCTACAATGAGCAGTTCTTC. Encoded protein: CASSQVGLTYNEQFF.

This chain uses TRBV28 with TRBJ1-1, with a possible D match to TRBD1 (6 bases). V lost 5 bases to trimming and J lost 4 bases, with 20 bases between them. This CDR3 has 16 residues. Germline V gene data show CDR1 as MDHEN and CDR2 as SYDVKM. The CDR3 loop is CASSRGGEGAGTEAFF. The CDR3 DNA follows: TGTGCCAGCAGTAGAGGGGGAGAAGGGGCGGGCACTGAAGCTTTCTTT.

This chain links TRBV19 with TRBJ2-1; 8 nucleotides line up with TRBD2. The CDR3 is 16 residues long. After removal of 2 bases from V and 6 bases from J, the junction contained 9 bases not matched to a gene. Germline-derived CDR1 and CDR2 are LNHDA and SQIVND (reference sequence). As DNA, the CDR3 is TGTGCCAGTAGTATATTCTTTGGGACTAGTGGCAATGAGCAGTTCTTC. Its translation is CASSIFFGTSGNEQFF.

The rearrangement joins TRBV27 to TRBJ2-7, with D maybe TRBD1 (7 bases). The CDR3 runs to 16 residues. CDR1 and CDR2 (germline): MNHEY, SMNVEV (reference sequence). V was pared by 5 bases and J by 3 bases, with 20 bases between. The CDR3 reads CASSPLFRGAGYEQYF. The CDR3 coding sequence is TGTGCCAGCAGTCCATTATTCAGGGGGGCAGGCTACGAGCAGTACTTC.